Sequencing of this TCR beta chain was carried out in a study of cytomegalovirus exposure and HLA in healthy donors. The PCR made use of 60 Vbeta and 13 Jbeta primers. Some clones are missing from TCRdb's copy, which holds only in-frame ones; the method was immunoSEQ multiplex PCR. The repertoire holds some 80,000 clones, with around three quarters as singletons. The CDR3 contains 19 residues. Germline assignment: CDR1 SGHVS and CDR2 FNYEAQ. V lost 0 bases, J lost 1 base, and 11 bases stayed unmatched. The clonotype originates from a man aged 40-49 years in good health and CMV-seronegative. The rearrangement links TRBV7-6 to TRBJ1-5, with TRBD1 identical over 8 bases. Sample: PBMCs. CDR3 protein: CASSLAAGGRIASNQPQHF. The CDR3 DNA reads TGTGCCAGCAGCTTAGCGGCAGGGGGCCGGATTGCGAGCAATCAGCCCCAGCATTTT.